This T cell receptor beta chain was sequenced during a study of blood T cell repertoires in COVID-19. Study overall: Researchers got acute and convalescent COVID-19 samples from the United States, Italy and Spain.

The V and J ends lost 5 bases and 0 bases, in that order; junction bases with no gene match: 4. Germline values: CDR1 LGHDT, CDR2 YNNKEL (reference sequence). The CDR3 loop spans 16 amino acids. The table lists this clone with a count of one. Only in-frame clones appear in the TCRdb table, and some are missing; sequencing was by immunoSEQ multiplex PCR. The data contain about 210,000 clones, around four fifths of them singletons. Specimen: peripheral blood. The chain combines TRBV3-1 (or the pseudogene TRBV3-2) with TRBJ2-3; TRBD2 matches 11 bases. The source of this sequence is a woman aged 40 to 55 with active or convalescent COVID-19. The CDR3, as DNA: TGTGCCAGCAGCGGACGGACTAGCGGGAGCACAGATACGCAGTATTTT. Its translation is CASSGRTSGSTDTQYF.